This paragraph covers one TCR beta chain sequence. Its target is unknown. This specimen comes from a study of beta chain features in type 1 diabetes. V was pared by 0 bases and J by 5 bases, with 19 bases between. Germline lookup yields CDR1 LNHNV and CDR2 YYDKDF (reference sequence). The CDR3 totals 18 residues. All of the isolated RNA was reverse transcribed, so expressed TCRB transcripts were sequenced. Data came from immunoSEQ multiplex PCR; TCRdb stores just in-frame clones and leaves some out. Counted here are 970,000 or so clones, 15% to 20% occurring once; the ten biggest clones make up roughly 0.025%. Overall study findings and caveats: VDJ junctions in type 1 diabetes patients carried more deletions and fewer insertions.

The sequencing sample was made of naive CD4+ T cells from blood. The V gene is TRBV15, the J gene TRBJ1-4; TRBD1 might be the D (5 bases). The receptor was derived from a woman aged 18-35 years in good health. The CDR3 region has the DNA TGTGCCACCAGCAGAGATATTGGGTTTGCGGGGGGGAATGAAAAACTGTTTTTT. It encodes CATSRDIGFAGGNEKLFF. Variable domain in full (rest from reference TRBV15 and TRBJ1-4): DAMVIQNPRYQVTQFGKPVTLSCSQTLNHNVMYWYQQKSSQAPKLLFHYYDKDFNNEADTPDNFQSRRPNTSFCFLDIRSPGLGDTAMYLCATSRDIGFAGGNEKLFFGSGTQLSVL.